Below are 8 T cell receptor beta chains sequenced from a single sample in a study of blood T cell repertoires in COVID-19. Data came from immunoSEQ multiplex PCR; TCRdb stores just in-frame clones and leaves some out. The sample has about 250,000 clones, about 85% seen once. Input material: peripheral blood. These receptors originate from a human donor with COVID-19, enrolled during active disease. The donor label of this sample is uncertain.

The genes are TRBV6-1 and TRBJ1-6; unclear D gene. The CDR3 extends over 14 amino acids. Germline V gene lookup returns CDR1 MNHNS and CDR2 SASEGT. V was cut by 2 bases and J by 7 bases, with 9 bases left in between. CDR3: CASSEYPGNSPLHF. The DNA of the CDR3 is TGTGCCAGCAGTGAATACCCGGGGAATTCACCCCTCCACTTT.

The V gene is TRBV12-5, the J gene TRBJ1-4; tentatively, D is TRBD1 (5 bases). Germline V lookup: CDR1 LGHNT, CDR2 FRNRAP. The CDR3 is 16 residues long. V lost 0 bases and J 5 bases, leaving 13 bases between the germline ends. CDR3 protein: CASGLVQAGRNEKLFF. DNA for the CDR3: TGTGCTAGTGGTTTGGTACAGGCAGGGCGAAATGAAAAACTGTTTTTT.

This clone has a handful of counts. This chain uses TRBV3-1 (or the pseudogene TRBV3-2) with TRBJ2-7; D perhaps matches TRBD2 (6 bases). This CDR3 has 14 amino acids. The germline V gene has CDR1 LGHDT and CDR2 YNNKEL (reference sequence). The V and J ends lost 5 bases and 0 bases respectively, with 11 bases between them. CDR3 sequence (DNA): TGTGCCAGCAGCGGGACTTCTTCCTCCTACGAGCAGTACTTC. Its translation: CASSGTSSSYEQYF.

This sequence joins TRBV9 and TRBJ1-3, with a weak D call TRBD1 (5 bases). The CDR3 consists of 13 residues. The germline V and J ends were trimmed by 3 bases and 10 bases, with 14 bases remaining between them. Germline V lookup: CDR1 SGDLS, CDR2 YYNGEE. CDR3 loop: CASSEGLEGTIYF. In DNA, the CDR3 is TGTGCCAGCAGCGAGGGACTCGAGGGTACCATATATTTT.

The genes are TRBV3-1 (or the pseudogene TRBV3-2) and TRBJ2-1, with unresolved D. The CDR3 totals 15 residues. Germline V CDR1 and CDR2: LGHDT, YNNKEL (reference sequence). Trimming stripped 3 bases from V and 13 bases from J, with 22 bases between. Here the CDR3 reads CASSHTGAGVTAQFF. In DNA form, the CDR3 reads TGTGCCAGCAGCCACACCGGCGCCGGAGTTACCGCACAGTTCTTC.

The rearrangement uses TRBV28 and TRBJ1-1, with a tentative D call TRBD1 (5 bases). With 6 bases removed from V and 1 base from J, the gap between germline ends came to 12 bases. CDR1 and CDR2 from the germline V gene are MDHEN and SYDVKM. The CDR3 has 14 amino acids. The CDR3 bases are TGTGCCAGCAGGGGGCGGGGTCCGAACACTGAAGCTTTCTTT. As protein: CASRGRGPNTEAFF.

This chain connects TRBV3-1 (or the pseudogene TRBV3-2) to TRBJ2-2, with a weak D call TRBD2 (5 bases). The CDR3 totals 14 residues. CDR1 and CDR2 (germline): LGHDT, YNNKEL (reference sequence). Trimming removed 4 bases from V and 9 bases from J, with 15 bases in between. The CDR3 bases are TGTGCCAGCAGCCCTCCCGGCGGGCAAAGGGAGCTGTTTTTT. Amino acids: CASSPPGGQRELFF.

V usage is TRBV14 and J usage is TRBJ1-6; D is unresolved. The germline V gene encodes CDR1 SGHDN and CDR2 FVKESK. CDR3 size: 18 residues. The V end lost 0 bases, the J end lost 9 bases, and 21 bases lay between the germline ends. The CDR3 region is CASSQDITGPLEGSPLHF. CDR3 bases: TGTGCCAGCAGCCAAGATATCACTGGACCACTTGAGGGTTCACCCCTCCACTTT. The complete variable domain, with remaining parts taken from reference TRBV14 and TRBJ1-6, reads EAGVTQFPSHSVIEKGQTVTLRCDPISGHDNLYWYRRVMGKEIKFLLHFVKESKQDESGMPNNRFLAERTGGTYSTLKVQPAELEDSGVYFCASSQDITGPLEGSPLHFGNGTRLTVT.